This is a list of T cell receptor beta chains from one sample in a study of T cells after yellow fever vaccination. One entry per CDR3 protein results from TCRdb running MiXCR on the 5' RACE reads. The sample lists 300,000 or so distinct CDR3 sequences; over 10% were seen once. The specimen was CD4+ T cells sorted from PBMCs, collected 45 days after the yellow fever booster vaccination. These receptor sequences come from a young man who received the YFV17D yellow fever vaccine. Each CDR3 is given with its conserved first and last residue. Fields, in order: D gene, V gene, clone size, J gene, CDR3 protein, CDR3 DNA. A D gene is named only where the DNA matches it firmly. Not all rows give a size; the values are once, few, many and, for expanded clones, a class.

>TRBD2|TRBV29-1|many|TRBJ2-3
CSVERETQYF
TGCAGCGTGGAGCGGGAGACGCAGTATTTT
>.|TRBV15|.|TRBJ2-2
CATSRGDWDTGELFF
TGTGCCACCAGCAGGGGGGACTGGGACACCGGGGAGCTGTTTTTT
>.|TRBV6-5|few|TRBJ1-2
CASSYTPGRRNYGYTF
TGTGCCAGCAGTTATACCCCGGGACGGAGAAACTATGGCTACACCTTC
>TRBD1|TRBV3-1|few|TRBJ1-2
CASSQVVPGGRYTF
TGTGCCAGCAGCCAAGTGGTGCCAGGGGGCCGCTACACCTTC
>.|TRBV18|many|TRBJ2-3
CASSPSMGLTQGDTQYF
TGTGCCAGCTCACCATCGATGGGTTTAACCCAGGGAGATACGCAGTATTTT
>.|TRBV11-2|.|TRBJ1-5
CASSLERGQPQHF
TGTGCCAGCAGCTTAGAGCGTGGGCAGCCCCAGCATTTT
>.|TRBV28|.|TRBJ2-7
CASTELHSAYEQYF
TGTGCCAGTACAGAGTTACACTCGGCCTACGAGCAGTACTTC
>TRBD1|TRBV15|.|TRBJ2-1
CATSRGKGQGGYEQFF
TGTGCCACCAGCAGAGGAAAGGGACAGGGTGGCTATGAGCAGTTCTTC
>TRBD2|TRBV12-3/TRBV12-4|many|TRBJ2-1
CASSPGTSGYSYNEQFF
TGTGCCAGCAGTCCAGGGACTAGCGGCTACTCCTACAATGAGCAGTTCTTC
>TRBD2|TRBV5-1|few|TRBJ2-5
CASSLTGTSEETQYF
TGCGCCAGCAGCCTCACAGGGACTAGTGAAGAGACCCAGTACTTC
>.|TRBV20-1|many|TRBJ2-1
CSARAQGATINEQFF
TGCAGTGCTAGAGCTCAAGGGGCTACAATCAATGAGCAGTTCTTC
>TRBD2|TRBV4-3|few|TRBJ2-3
CASSQFPSGGDTQYF
TGCGCCAGCAGCCAATTTCCTTCGGGGGGAGATACGCAGTATTTT
>TRBD2|TRBV20-1|.|TRBJ2-3
CSASLGGRADTQYF
TGCAGTGCTAGTCTCGGCGGGAGGGCAGATACGCAGTATTTT
>.|TRBV20-1|few|TRBJ2-3
CSASIQRGTDTQYF
TGCAGTGCTAGTATCCAGCGTGGCACAGATACGCAGTATTTT
>.|TRBV7-9|few|TRBJ1-5
CARWVGQPQHF
TGTGCCAGATGGGTAGGTCAGCCCCAGCATTTT
>.|TRBV28|.|TRBJ1-2
CASSLGGAMGRFGYTF
TGTGCCAGCAGTTTAGGGGGAGCAATGGGTCGGTTTGGCTACACCTTC
>.|TRBV15|few|TRBJ2-5
CATGDQETQYF
TGTGCCACAGGGGACCAAGAGACCCAGTACTTC
>.|TRBV2|.|TRBJ1-1
CASGQGEGTEAFF
TGTGCCAGCGGGCAGGGAGAGGGCACTGAAGCTTTCTTT
>.|TRBV7-8|.|TRBJ1-1
CASSLGHRQGKNTEAFF
TGTGCCAGCAGCTTGGGCCATCGTCAGGGTAAAAACACTGAAGCTTTCTTT
>TRBD1|TRBV6-1|many|TRBJ2-7
CASSKDRGSYEQYF
TGTGCCAGCAGTAAGGACAGGGGGAGCTACGAGCAGTACTTC
>.|TRBV5-5|few|TRBJ1-1
CASSQDGGFTEAFF
TGTGCCAGCAGCCAAGATGGGGGCTTCACTGAAGCTTTCTTT
>.|TRBV4-3|few|TRBJ1-5
CASSQEFAGNQPQHF
TGCGCCAGCAGCCAAGAATTTGCTGGCAATCAGCCCCAGCATTTT
>.|TRBV24-1|.|TRBJ2-7
CATSDLTTYEQYF
TGTGCCACCAGTGATTTGACCACCTACGAGCAGTACTTC
>TRBD1|TRBV16|.|TRBJ1-5
CASSPYTGGDNQPQHF
TGTGCCAGCAGCCCCTACACAGGGGGCGACAATCAGCCCCAGCATTTT
>.|TRBV5-1|.|TRBJ2-1
CASSSGAVGYNEQFF
TGCGCCAGCAGCTCGGGAGCCGTGGGCTACAATGAGCAGTTCTTC
>.|TRBV10-3|many|TRBJ2-7
CAIRGTEDRNEQYF
TGTGCCATCAGAGGGACGGAGGATAGAAACGAGCAGTACTTC